The 25 T cell receptor beta chains given below trace back to one sample, sequenced in a study of monozygotic twins with inflammatory bowel disease. TCRdb reprocessed the 5' RACE reads, keeping one entry per CDR3 protein, no DNA. The data show around 200,000 distinct CDR3 sequences, and the top ten clones hold 1.6%. Source material: blood. Receptors originate from a human donor with ulcerative colitis or Crohn's disease, or a healthy co-twin of an affected twin (not recorded which).

The rearrangement joins TRBV27 to TRBJ2-3; the TRBD2 assignment by TCRdb is unverifiable without DNA. The CDR3 has 13 amino acids. The germline CDR1 and CDR2 sequences are MNHEY and SMNVEV (reference sequence). CDR3 protein: CASSSSLVYTQYF.

The chain carries TRBV29-1 and TRBJ1-1; TCRdb's D call of TRBD1 is untestable without DNA. The CDR3 covers 12 residues. Germline-derived CDR1 and CDR2 are SQVTM and ANQGSEA. CDR3 protein: CSVQGMGTEAFF.

The chain carries TRBV7-9 and TRBJ2-7. The CDR3 spans 15 residues. CDR1 is SEHNR and CDR2 is FQNEAQ in the germline V gene (reference sequence). Here the CDR3 reads CASSQAAGGFYEQYF.

The chain carries TRBV5-1 and TRBJ2-7. The CDR3 runs to 14 residues. CDR1 is SGHRS and CDR2 is YFSETQ in the germline V gene. This chain's CDR3 is CASSLLAASYEQYF.

The chain combines TRBV5-1 with TRBJ1-2. The CDR3 loop spans 12 amino acids. Looked up from germline, CDR1 is SGHRS and CDR2 is YFSETQ. The CDR3 sequence: CASSADGHGYTF.

The V gene is TRBV12-3 or TRBV12-4, the J gene TRBJ1-2; the TCRdb call, TRBD1, lacks DNA for checking. This CDR3 has 13 residues. The CDR3 loop is CASRANRDRPFTF.

This chain links TRBV10-3 with TRBJ1-6; TCRdb designates TRBD1, a call that cannot be tested without DNA. CDR3 length: 14 amino acids. Germline V lookup: CDR1 ENHRY, CDR2 SYGVKD. The CDR3 region is CAIRRGQVYSPLHF.

V is TRBV12-3 or TRBV12-4 and J is TRBJ1-2; the TCRdb D gene call, TRBD1, has no DNA to confirm it. The CDR3 contains 11 residues. CDR3 sequence reads: CASSNRGGYTF.

The chain joins TRBV5-1 to TRBJ1-4; the TCRdb D gene call, TRBD1, has no DNA to confirm it. The CDR3 is 15 residues long. Germline loops: CDR1 SGHRS, CDR2 YFSETQ. CDR3: CASSLTATVKEKLFF.

The chain combines TRBV6-1 with TRBJ2-5; TCRdb's D call of TRBD1 is untestable without DNA. CDR1 and CDR2 from the germline V gene are MNHNS and SASEGT. This CDR3 is 14 amino acids long. The CDR3 loop is CASITGFGGLGQYF.

The chain has TRBV5-1 and TRBJ1-4. The CDR3 is made up of 13 amino acids. Germline V gene sequence: CDR1 SGHRS, CDR2 YFSETQ. This chain's CDR3 is CASPGSTNAKLFF.

The gene calls are TRBV10-3 and TRBJ2-1; TCRdb returns TRBD1, unconfirmable since there is no DNA. This CDR3 spans 15 amino acids. The germline V gene encodes CDR1 ENHRY and CDR2 SYGVKD. CDR3 in amino acids: CAISAIDRVYNEQFF.

The CDR3 protein is CSAWGTGGSPLHF. This rearrangement joins TRBV20-1 to TRBJ1-6; TCRdb indicates TRBD1, and absent DNA this call remains unverified. Germline assignment: CDR1 DFQATT and CDR2 SNEGSKA (reference sequence). CDR3 length: 13 residues.

The chain couples TRBV12-3 or TRBV12-4 to TRBJ1-6; absent DNA, TCRdb's TRBD1 call cannot be checked. This CDR3 contains 16 residues. CDR3 residues: CASSFGTAKLSSPLHF.

The chain links TRBV7-7 to TRBJ1-5; TCRdb outputs TRBD1, but without DNA this stays unchecked. This CDR3 has 19 residues. CDR1 is SSHAT and CDR2 is FNYEAQ in the germline V gene (reference sequence). CDR3 sequence reads: CASSSLDRGIRRVCQPQHF.

The chain has TRBV6-6 and TRBJ1-3. CDR1 is MNHNY and CDR2 is SVGAGI in the germline V gene (reference sequence). The CDR3 consists of 13 residues. CDR3 region: CASSTTAGNTIYF.

The V gene is TRBV20-1, the J gene TRBJ2-7; as DNA is missing, the TRBD1 call by TCRdb cannot be tested. CDR3 length: 14 residues. Germline V lookup: CDR1 DFQATT, CDR2 SNEGSKA (reference sequence). CDR3 residues: CSARKTGGSYEQYF.

The rearrangement joins TRBV6-5 to TRBJ2-1; the D call from TCRdb, TRBD1, cannot be confirmed without DNA. Germline CDR1 reads MNHEY; CDR2 reads SVGAGI. This CDR3 has 17 residues. The CDR3 here is CASSYSIRGSSYNEQFF.

The chain couples TRBV27 to TRBJ2-3. The CDR3 is made up of 16 amino acids. Germline lookup yields CDR1 MNHEY and CDR2 SMNVEV (reference sequence). CDR3: CASSLDSPTPTDTQYF.

This chain joins TRBV20-1 and TRBJ1-6; TCRdb's D call, TRBD1, is unchecked because there is no DNA. Looked up from germline, CDR1 is DFQATT and CDR2 is SNEGSKA (reference sequence). The CDR3 length is 16 residues. The chain's CDR3 is CSARDRRQGGNSPLHF.

The gene calls are TRBV10-3 and TRBJ2-3; TCRdb outputs TRBD1, but without DNA this stays unchecked. Looked up from germline, CDR1 is ENHRY and CDR2 is SYGVKD. The CDR3 is 16 amino acids. CDR3 protein: CAISESNRGGSDTQYF.

The chain joins TRBV7-2 to TRBJ1-4; the D call from TCRdb, TRBD1, cannot be confirmed without DNA. From germline, CDR1 is SGHTA and CDR2 FQGNSA. This CDR3 has 14 amino acids. The CDR3 loop is CASAQGSTNEKLFF.

The rearrangement links TRBV4-1 to TRBJ1-1; TCRdb names TRBD1, which stays unverified in the absence of DNA. Per the germline V gene, CDR1 is MGHRA and CDR2 is YSYEKL. There are 13 residues in the CDR3. This chain's CDR3 is CASSQGDRVEAFF.

The chain uses TRBV15 and TRBJ1-1. Per the germline V gene, CDR1 is LNHNV and CDR2 is YYDKDF (reference sequence). The CDR3 spans 15 residues. The CDR3 spells CATSREVRLGTEAFF.

The chain recombines TRBV5-1 with TRBJ2-3; without DNA, the TCRdb call of TRBD1 cannot be checked. This CDR3 spans 13 amino acids. Germline V gene sequence: CDR1 SGHRS, CDR2 YFSETQ. The CDR3: CASRTGGTDTQYF.